This entry lists 5 T cell receptor beta chains sequenced from one sample in a study of CD8 T cells in Susac syndrome. RNA totalling about 0.45 to 1 ug underwent reverse transcription with random hexamers. TCRdb reprocessed the immunoSEQ multiplex PCR reads via MiXCR and lists one record per CDR3 protein. The profile shows about 120,000 distinct CDR3 sequences, around 94% of them singletons. The sample was CD8+ T cells from PBMCs. These receptors were collected from a human donor with Susac syndrome.

This clonotype has just a few counts. The chain links TRBV12-3 or TRBV12-4 to TRBJ2-7, with D unresolved. The CDR3 consists of 12 residues. Trimming removed 3 bases from V and 2 bases from J, with 5 bases in between. The CDR3 coding sequence is TGTGCCAGCAGTTTTGCGGCCTACGAGCAGTACTTC. Encoded protein: CASSFAAYEQYF.

V gene TRBV4-2 combines with J gene TRBJ1-6; TRBD1 matches at 9 bases. Per the germline V gene, CDR1 is LGHNA and CDR2 is YNFKEQ. V dropped 0 bases and J dropped 7; count of bases not matched to a gene: 4. The CDR3 loop spans 16 amino acids. The CDR3 coding sequence is TGTGCCAGCAGCCAAGAAGGGACAGGGTGGAATTCACCCCTCCACTTT. Translation gives CASSQEGTGWNSPLHF.

The chain joins TRBV15 to TRBJ1-6; 7 positions match TRBD1. The germline V gene encodes CDR1 LNHNV and CDR2 YYDKDF (reference sequence). The CDR3 extends over 15 amino acids. Trimming cost V 5 bases and J 10 bases; bases outside gene matches: 11. CDR3 residues: CATSGRGLLGSPLHF. The CDR3 DNA sequence: TGTGCCACCAGCGGAAGGGGGCTCCTTGGGTCACCCCTCCACTTT.

This clonotype was picked up one time. The rearrangement links TRBV9 to TRBJ1-1; D is unresolved. Trimming left V 3 bases short and J 5 bases short, with 14 bases between. CDR1 SGDLS and CDR2 YYNGEE come from the germline V gene. The CDR3 contains 14 residues. For the CDR3, the DNA is TGTGCCAGCAGCGAATCGACGGTTGGGACTGAAGCTTTCTTT. Amino acids: CASSESTVGTEAFF.

This clonotype was seen a single time. The J gene is TRBJ1-5, the V gene TRBV4-1; D is unresolved. V was cut by 10 bases and J by 0 bases, with 13 bases left in between. Germline V CDR1 and CDR2: MGHRA, YSYEKL. This CDR3 comprises 14 residues. The CDR3 loop is CATQNHYSNQPQHF. CDR3 nucleotides: TGCGCCACCCAAAATCACTATAGCAATCAGCCCCAGCATTTT.